The 32 T cell receptor beta chains below come from one sample, sequenced in a study of Graves' ophthalmopathy and Graves' hyperthyroidism. Scientists amplified the TCR beta CDR3 regions from RNA transcripts. RT-PCR was first run with HTBI primers, then multiplex PCR in a second round. TCRdb redid the calling of the multiplex PCR reads with MiXCR, one entry per CDR3 protein. Counted here are around 1.1 million distinct CDR3 sequences, approximately 35% occurring once; the ten biggest clones make up around 10%. Sequenced sample: peripheral blood or thyroid tissue (not recorded which). The receptors stem from an adult man with Graves' hyperthyroidism.

The gene calls are TRBV29-1 and TRBJ1-2; D might be TRBD1 (5 bases). Looked up from germline, CDR1 is SQVTM and CDR2 is ANQGSEA. Trimming took 8 bases from V and 8 from J, leaving 18 bases between them. This CDR3 has 12 amino acids. CDR3 coding DNA: TGCAGCATAAACCGCGGGGCGGAAGGCTACACCTTC. This gives the protein CSINRGAEGYTF.

This clonotype was seen only a few times. The rearrangement links TRBV10-2 to TRBJ2-7; D remains unclear. V lost 4 bases and J lost 2, with 15 bases in between. This CDR3 spans 15 amino acids. Germline V gene data show CDR1 as WSHSY and CDR2 as SAAADI. The CDR3 DNA sequence: TGCGCCAGCAGTGCCAGTCATACGGACGCCTACGAGCAGTACTTC. Translated, it gives CASSASHTDAYEQYF.

The sample holds many counts of this clonotype. This sequence joins TRBV20-1 and TRBJ1-6; no firm D call. Germline V gene sequence: CDR1 DFQATT, CDR2 SNEGSKA (reference sequence). Trimming cost V 4 bases and J 8 bases, with 12 bases left between them. CDR3 length: 13 amino acids. The CDR3 DNA reads TGCAGTGCTACCACGGGCGGGGATTCACCCCTCCACTTT. Its translation is CSATTGGDSPLHF.

The gene calls are TRBV7-3 and TRBJ1-5, with 8 bases aligning to TRBD1. Germline assignment: CDR1 SGHTA and CDR2 FQGTGA. The V and J ends lost 5 bases and 13 bases, in that order; junction bases with no gene match: 13. This CDR3 has 14 residues. The CDR3: CASSVRTGHSNQHF. The CDR3 DNA reads TGTGCCAGCAGCGTACGGACAGGGCATAGCAATCAGCATTTT.

J is TRBJ2-2 and V is TRBV7-9; TRBD1 is a possible D gene (5 bases). V gave up 8 bases and J gave up 6 bases, with 16 bases separating them. CDR1 and CDR2 from the germline V gene are SEHNR and FQNEAQ (reference sequence). This CDR3 is built from 14 residues. The CDR3: CASSDQQGPGELFF. In DNA form, the CDR3 reads TGTGCCAGCTCTGACCAGCAGGGTCCCGGGGAGCTGTTTTTT. Together with reference TRBV7-9 and TRBJ2-2, the CDR3 gives the full variable domain: DTGVSQNPRHKITKRGQNVTFRCDPISEHNRLYWYRQTLGQGPEFLTYFQNEAQLEKSRLLSDRFSAERPKGSFSTLEIQRTEQGDSAMYLCASSDQQGPGELFFGEGSRLTVL.

This clonotype has more than one count but fewer than ten. Being one base from a much bigger clone, this may be a read error. This chain links TRBV20-1 with TRBJ1-5; 7 bases match TRBD1. CDR1 is DFQATT and CDR2 is SNEGSKA in the germline V gene (reference sequence). This CDR3 is built from 14 residues. Here the CDR3 DNA reads TGCAGTGCTAGTACCAGGGGGAGGTGGCAGCCCCGGCATTTT. Amino acid sequence: CSASTRGRWQPRHF.

The chain couples TRBV20-1 to TRBJ2-5, with TRBD1 identical over 7 bases. Germline V gene lookup returns CDR1 DFQATT and CDR2 SNEGSKA (reference sequence). This CDR3 is 15 amino acids long. V shed 0 bases and J 2 bases; nucleotides not matched to a gene: 6. The CDR3 reads CSARDRRQGQETQYF. CDR3 coding DNA: TGCAGTGCTAGAGATCGCCGACAGGGTCAAGAGACCCAGTACTTC.

There are a few counts of this clonotype. This chain joins TRBV10-3 and TRBJ2-5; 11 positions match TRBD2. The germline CDR1 and CDR2 sequences are ENHRY and SYGVKD. V was clipped by 2 bases and J by 1 base; unmatched bases: 6. CDR3 size: 17 residues. The CDR3 here is CAISEGASGGPQETQYF. As DNA, the CDR3 is TGTGCCATCAGTGAGGGGGCTAGCGGGGGGCCCCAAGAGACCCAGTACTTC.

The V gene is TRBV19, the J gene TRBJ2-2; D remains ambiguous. The V gene lost 5 bases and the J gene lost 7 bases, with 11 bases spanning the gap. The CDR3 covers 13 residues. CDR1 is LNHDA, CDR2 SQIVND, per germline (reference sequence). CDR3 residues: CASSPRDFGELFF. The CDR3 coding sequence is TGTGCCAGTAGTCCTAGGGATTTCGGGGAGCTGTTTTTT.

The rearrangement uses TRBV7-2 and TRBJ2-5, with D perhaps TRBD2 (5 bases). V was clipped by 4 bases and J by 8 bases, with 17 bases between them. The germline CDR1 and CDR2 sequences are SGHTA and FQGNSA. The CDR3 loop spans 14 amino acids. CDR3 sequence reads: CASSSRRTRDTQYF. The CDR3 DNA follows: TGTGCCAGCAGCTCACGGAGGACCCGAGATACCCAGTACTTC.

The chain carries TRBV20-1 and TRBJ2-7, with TRBD2 identical over 8 bases. Germline CDR1 reads DFQATT; CDR2 reads SNEGSKA (reference sequence). V gave up 6 bases and J gave up 6 bases; unmatched junction bases: 19. The CDR3 is made up of 16 amino acids. The CDR3 is CSAKTLQAGETFEQYF. CDR3 sequence (DNA): TGCAGTGCAAAAACCCTCCAAGCGGGAGAAACCTTCGAGCAGTACTTC.

Many counts were recorded for this clonotype. The chain has TRBV12-3 or TRBV12-4 and TRBJ2-7; no firm D call. V shed 2 bases and J shed 6 bases, with 5 bases lying between them. The CDR3 has 11 residues. CDR3 DNA: TGTGCCAGCAGTTTAATGTCCGAGCAGTACTTC. Amino acid sequence: CASSLMSEQYF.

The chain recombines TRBV20-1 with TRBJ2-7; D uncertain. CDR1 and CDR2 (germline): DFQATT, SNEGSKA (reference sequence). Trimming pared 0 bases from V and 3 bases from J, leaving 15 bases between. CDR3 size: 15 residues. CDR3 in amino acids: CSARDARAPFYEQYF. As DNA, the CDR3 is TGCAGTGCTAGAGACGCCCGGGCCCCCTTCTACGAGCAGTACTTC.

CDR3 DNA sequence: TGTGCCGGCCGATCGGGGGAGTGGTACTTC. Translating it yields CAGRSGEWYF. The chain combines TRBV28 with TRBJ2-7, with TRBD2 as a possible D gene (6 bases). The CDR3 is made up of 10 amino acids. Between the trimmed V and J ends, which lost 11 bases and 12 bases, there was a span of 17 bases. CDR1 and CDR2 from the germline V gene are MDHEN and SYDVKM.

This clonotype was picked up many times. This chain uses TRBV25-1 with TRBJ1-6; weak D call: TRBD1 (5 bases). V was clipped by 0 bases and J by 3 bases, with 9 bases between them. This CDR3 has 16 amino acids. Germline V gives CDR1 MGHDK, CDR2 SYGVNS. The CDR3 DNA follows: TGTGCCAGCAGTGAATATACAGGCTTCTATAATTCACCCCTCCACTTT. Protein product: CASSEYTGFYNSPLHF.

This clonotype occurred a few times. The chain is built from TRBV19 and TRBJ2-7; 7 bases align to TRBD1. This CDR3 has 12 residues. Trimming cost V 11 bases and J 3 bases; bases outside gene matches: 7. Per germline, CDR1 LNHDA and CDR2 SQIVND (reference sequence). The CDR3 loop reads CAGRDRVYEQYF. CDR3 nucleotides: TGTGCCGGACGGGACAGAGTCTACGAGCAGTACTTC. Using reference TRBV19 and TRBJ2-7 for the parts outside the CDR3, the full variable domain is DGGITQSPKYLFRKEGQNVTLSCEQNLNHDAMYWYRQDPGQGLRLIYYSQIVNDFQKGDIAEGYSVSREKKESFPLTVTSAQKNPTAFYLCAGRDRVYEQYFGPGTRLTVT.

The chain recombines TRBV7-9 with TRBJ2-2, with D maybe TRBD2 (5 bases). Germline assignment: CDR1 SEHNR and CDR2 FQNEAQ (reference sequence). The CDR3 loop spans 13 amino acids. The germline V and J ends were trimmed by 11 bases and 0 bases, with 10 bases remaining between them. The CDR3 is CAAGIANTGELFF. CDR3 DNA: TGTGCCGCCGGGATCGCGAACACCGGGGAGCTGTTTTTT.

This clonotype appeared many times. The chain combines TRBV10-3 with TRBJ1-4; D gene unclear. Germline CDR1 is ENHRY and CDR2 is SYGVKD. This CDR3 comprises 14 residues. V lost 6 bases, J lost 0 bases, and 8 bases lay in between. CDR3 sequence (DNA): TGTGCCATCAGCGAGAGCGCAACTAATGAAAAACTGTTTTTT. Encoded protein: CAISESATNEKLFF.

This clonotype was recorded many times. The gene calls are TRBV7-9 and TRBJ1-1; D remains unclear. V lost 1 base, J lost 0 bases, and 15 bases lay in between. The germline V gene has CDR1 SEHNR and CDR2 FQNEAQ (reference sequence). The CDR3 totals 17 residues. CDR3: CASSLVSGSLMNTEAFF. The DNA of the CDR3 is TGTGCCAGCAGCTTAGTGTCTGGCAGCCTGATGAACACTGAAGCTTTCTTT.

This clonotype was seen repeatedly, ten times or more. The chain is built from TRBV15 and TRBJ1-2, with D unresolved. The germline gives CDR1 LNHNV, CDR2 YYDKDF (reference sequence). V was clipped by 3 bases and J by 2 bases, with 7 bases between them. The CDR3 extends over 13 amino acids. CDR3 loop: CATSSDRNYGYTF. The CDR3 coding sequence is TGTGCCACCAGCAGTGACCGAAACTATGGCTACACCTTC.

The chain uses TRBV5-5 and TRBJ1-2; D is perhaps TRBD1 (6 bases). The CDR3 sequence is 14 residues long. The germline V gene encodes CDR1 SGHKS and CDR2 YYEKEE (reference sequence). V was trimmed by 2 bases and J by 5 bases, leaving 13 bases between them. The DNA of the CDR3 is TGTGCCAGCAGCTTAGGCACGGACAGTTATGGCTACACCTTC. Translated, it gives CASSLGTDSYGYTF.

This chain connects TRBV7-3 to TRBJ2-7; 7 bases are shared with TRBD1. The germline CDR1 and CDR2 sequences are SGHTA and FQGTGA. The J segment lost 3 bases and the V segment lost 5 bases, leaving 7 bases of the junction unmatched. The length of the CDR3 is 14 residues. DNA for the CDR3: TGTGCCAGCAGCCGGGACAGTGTCCTCTACGAGCAGTACTTC. Its translation: CASSRDSVLYEQYF.

The J gene is TRBJ2-5, the V gene TRBV10-3; the D gene is possibly TRBD1 (6 bases). Per the germline V gene, CDR1 is ENHRY and CDR2 is SYGVKD. This CDR3 is built from 12 residues. V was trimmed by 10 bases and J by 5 bases, leaving 14 bases between them. CDR3 bases: TGTGCCAGCGACTCCGGACAGGAGACCCAGTACTTC. It translates to CASDSGQETQYF.

The chain is built from TRBV5-4 and TRBJ1-6, with 7 positions matching TRBD1. The junction had 2 bases not matched to a gene; V was cut back by 2 bases and J by 9 bases. CDR1 is SGHNT and CDR2 is YYREEE in the germline V gene (reference sequence). This CDR3 comprises 13 residues. CDR3 DNA: TGTGCCAGCAGCTTACAGGGGTCTTCACCCCTCCACTTT. This translates into CASSLQGSSPLHF.

This clonotype was counted once. The chain carries TRBV20-1 and TRBJ2-2, with TRBD2 identical over 11 bases. Germline CDR1 and CDR2: DFQATT and SNEGSKA (reference sequence). The CDR3 runs to 17 residues. Unmatched junction bases numbered 11, after V lost 0 bases and J lost 8 bases. The DNA of the CDR3 is TGCAGTGCTAGAGACCGACTAGCGGGGATCTTCACTGGGGAGCTGTTTTTT. Its protein is CSARDRLAGIFTGELFF.

This rearrangement joins TRBV24-1 to TRBJ2-6, with TRBD1 identical over 10 bases. V was pared by 4 bases and J by 4 bases, with 9 bases of the junction left unmatched. From germline, CDR1 is KGHDR and CDR2 SFDVKD. This CDR3 has 18 residues. The CDR3 nucleotides are TGTGCCACCAGTGAACCGGGACAGGGGAAGACCGGGGCCAACGTCCTGACTTTC. This sequence encodes CATSEPGQGKTGANVLTF.

This clonotype was detected only a few times. This chain uses TRBV4-3 with TRBJ2-7; a possible D gene is TRBD1 (6 bases). From germline, CDR1 is LGHNA and CDR2 YSLEER. Trimming stripped 2 bases from V and 2 bases from J, with 13 bases between. The CDR3 spans 15 residues. The CDR3 DNA reads TGCGCCAGCAGCCAAAGAAACGGACAGCCCTACGAGCAGTACTTC. Translated: CASSQRNGQPYEQYF.

Many counts were recorded for this clonotype. V and J are TRBV20-1 and TRBJ1-5, with D hard to call. The CDR3 is 13 amino acids. The germline V and J ends were trimmed by 1 base and 5 bases, with 9 bases remaining between them. Per germline, CDR1 DFQATT and CDR2 SNEGSKA (reference sequence). As DNA, the CDR3 is TGCAGTGCTAGAGCCCAAGAGGATCAGCCCCAGCATTTT. Protein sequence: CSARAQEDQPQHF.

This clonotype was counted at least ten times. The chain is built from TRBV9 and TRBJ2-2; 9 positions match TRBD2. CDR3 size: 15 residues. With V trimmed by 6 bases and J by 0 bases, 3 bases remained unmatched. The germline CDR1 and CDR2 sequences are SGDLS and YYNGEE. The CDR3 nucleotides read TGTGCCAGCACGACTAGCGGCGCGAACACCGGGGAGCTGTTTTTT. Amino acid sequence: CASTTSGANTGELFF.

Worth noting for this clonotype: One end of the junction is discordant with germline, which a read error may explain. This rearrangement joins TRBV20-1 to TRBJ1-1; the match to TRBD1 covers 8 bases. The CDR3 loop spans 15 amino acids. CDR1 and CDR2 from the germline V gene are DFQATT and SNEGSKA (reference sequence). The CDR3 loop reads CSPSGTGSISAEAFF. The CDR3 nucleotides are TGCAGTCCTAGCGGGACAGGTTCTATCAGCGCTGAAGCTTTCTTT.

This chain connects TRBV10-3 to TRBJ2-5; TRBD2 matches 7 bases. The CDR3 has 15 amino acids. V trimming: 2 bases; J trimming: 3 bases; junction bases outside the gene matches: 6. The germline V gene has CDR1 ENHRY and CDR2 SYGVKD. The CDR3 sequence: CAISELGGSKETQYF. CDR3 coding DNA: TGTGCCATCAGTGAGCTCGGGGGGTCCAAAGAGACCCAGTACTTC.

This clonotype has at least ten counts. V gene TRBV11-2 combines with J gene TRBJ1-1; the D is unclear. CDR3 length: 13 residues. Germline CDR1 and CDR2: SGHAT and FQNNGV. V lost 3 bases to trimming and J lost 7 bases, with 12 bases between them. The CDR3 loop is CASSFGGIREAFF. CDR3 nucleotide sequence: TGTGCCAGCAGCTTCGGTGGGATACGTGAAGCTTTCTTT.